The source of this TCR beta chain is a study of cytomegalovirus exposure and HLA in healthy donors. The study, taken as a whole, reports: Versus the approximately 700-donor mean, an Asian-associated ancestry cluster reportedly showed fewer N-insertions in a later analysis.

PCR primers comprised 60 Vbeta and 13 Jbeta primers. TCRdb's table, derived via immunoSEQ multiplex PCR, lists solely in-frame clones and lacks some. The table includes around 140,000 clones, about four fifths detected once. Germline CDR1 and CDR2: SGHAT and FQNNGV. The ends lost 5 bases at V and 0 bases at J; junction bases unmatched: 12. The CDR3 runs to 17 residues. Comment on this clone: Its specificity is not known.

Sequencing was performed on PBMCs. The genes are TRBV11-2 and TRBJ1-1; the match to TRBD1 covers 7 bases. The sequence came from a man aged 18 to 30 in good health and CMV-seropositive. As DNA, the CDR3 is TGTGCCAGCAGCGTCCTGGGGCGACAGGGAATGAACACTGAAGCTTTCTTT. It translates to CASSVLGRQGMNTEAFF.